Below, 9 T cell receptor beta chains from the same sample are listed, as sequenced in a study of blood T cell repertoires in COVID-19. The data were produced by immunoSEQ multiplex PCR, yet TCRdb's version contains in-frame clones alone and is incomplete. The sample lists about half a million clones, 75% to 90% occurring once. The sample taken for sequencing was peripheral blood. The origin of the receptors is a man between 18 and 35 years old with COVID-19, enrolled during active disease.

This chain links TRBV5-1 with TRBJ2-1, with unresolved D. This CDR3 contains 16 residues. V was shortened by 0 bases and J by 4 bases, with 14 bases between the two germline ends. Germline V gene sequence: CDR1 SGHRS, CDR2 YFSETQ. Written as DNA, the CDR3 is TGCGCCAGCAGCTTGGGAGGCCAAATCAATTACAATGAGCAGTTCTTC. It encodes CASSLGGQINYNEQFF.

A single count supports this clone. The chain joins TRBV5-4 to TRBJ2-3; no firm D call. The V gene's germline CDR1 is SGHNT and CDR2 YYREEE (reference sequence). V lost 0 bases and J lost 2, with 4 bases in between. The CDR3 has 13 amino acids. The CDR3 protein is CASSLVATDTQYF. CDR3 DNA sequence: TGTGCCAGCAGCTTGGTGGCCACAGATACGCAGTATTTT.

This clone appeared once. V usage is TRBV10-3 and J usage is TRBJ2-3; the match to TRBD1 covers 7 bases. J gave up 2 bases and V 2 bases, and 1 base lay outside the gene matches. The V gene's germline CDR1 is ENHRY and CDR2 SYGVKD. The CDR3 totals 14 residues. Here the CDR3 reads CAISEGQDTDTQYF. CDR3 coding DNA: TGTGCCATCAGTGAGGGACAGGACACAGATACGCAGTATTTT.

The chain is built from TRBV5-3 and TRBJ1-2; D is unclear. TRBV5-3 qualifies as an ORF whose function is uncertain. Trimming left V 5 bases short and J 3 bases short, with 17 bases between. The CDR3 has 15 amino acids. CDR3 protein: CARSTKKAEDYGYTF. The CDR3 bases are TGTGCCAGAAGTACCAAGAAGGCAGAGGACTATGGCTACACCTTC.

This clone was detected only a few times. V is TRBV11-2 and J is TRBJ2-7; tentatively, D is TRBD2 (5 bases). V lost 0 bases and J 3 bases, leaving 12 bases between the germline ends. Per the germline V gene, CDR1 is SGHAT and CDR2 is FQNNGV. The CDR3 contains 15 residues. The CDR3 DNA is TGTGCCAGCAGCTTAGATTTCGGGGATCGCTACGAGCAGTACTTC. Protein product: CASSLDFGDRYEQYF.

This clone has just a few counts. V gene TRBV12-3 or TRBV12-4 combines with J gene TRBJ1-6, with D hard to call. The CDR3 covers 12 residues. V was cut by 5 bases and J by 9 bases, with 8 bases left in between. CDR3 residues: CASSPGLSPLHF. CDR3 DNA sequence: TGTGCCAGCAGTCCCGGACTTTCACCCCTCCACTTT.

The V and J genes are TRBV12-3 or TRBV12-4 and TRBJ1-2; no definite D call. The CDR3 contains 13 residues. V was trimmed by 3 bases and J by 8 bases, leaving 13 bases between them. The CDR3 spells CASSFPRSVGYTF. CDR3 coding DNA: TGTGCCAGCAGTTTTCCCCGCAGTGTGGGCTACACCTTC.

V gene TRBV28 combines with J gene TRBJ1-2; TRBD1 matches at 12 bases. The germline V gene encodes CDR1 MDHEN and CDR2 SYDVKM. The CDR3 covers 15 residues. V lost 4 bases to trimming and J lost 8 bases; unmatched junction nucleotides: 8. The DNA of the CDR3 is TGTGCCAGCAGTTCCCCGGGACAGGGGGCAGAGGGCTACACCTTC. Residues: CASSSPGQGAEGYTF.

The chain couples TRBV5-5 to TRBJ1-1; D perhaps matches TRBD1 (6 bases). Germline CDR1 reads SGHKS; CDR2 reads YYEKEE (reference sequence). Trimming removed 0 bases at V and 4 bases at J, with 7 bases between. This CDR3 spans 13 amino acids. CDR3: CASSLEGGTEAFF. The CDR3 DNA follows: TGTGCCAGCAGCTTGGAAGGGGGCACTGAAGCTTTCTTT. The full variable domain, rest sourced from reference TRBV5-5 and TRBJ1-1, is DAGVTQSPTHLIKTRGQQVTLRCSPISGHKSVSWYQQVLGQGPQFIFQYYEKEERGRGNFPDRFSARQFPNYSSELNVNALLLGDSALYLCASSLEGGTEAFFGQGTRLTVV.